This T cell receptor beta chain was recovered during a study of T cells in Graves' hyperthyroidism and ophthalmopathy. Study-wide context: Peripheral blood collection took place at initial diagnosis, before any treatment.

As to this clonotype: Its matching antigen is unknown. This may stem from a read error, because a much larger clone lies one nucleotide away.

RNA transcripts provided the source from which TCR beta CDR3 regions were amplified. First-round RT-PCR with HTBI primers amplified the TCR CDR3 region. TCRdb used MiXCR to reprocess the multiplex PCR reads, holding one entry per CDR3 protein. The sample lists about 210,000 distinct CDR3 sequences; about 15% were seen once. CDR3 length: 15 residues. Germline V gene lookup returns CDR1 MDHEN and CDR2 SYDVKM. General study points: Onset of ophthalmopathy came a median around 6.2 months after the model predicted it. Within blood appeared most thyroid clonotypes that had expanded above 0.001.

The rearrangement links TRBV28 to TRBJ1-4, with D hard to call. Sample: blood. The source of this sequence is a man aged 45-65 years with Graves' hyperthyroidism. The CDR3: CASSQDLATNGKLFF. The CDR3 DNA reads TGTGCCAGCAGTCAGGACCTCGCAACTAATGGAAAACTGTTTTTT.